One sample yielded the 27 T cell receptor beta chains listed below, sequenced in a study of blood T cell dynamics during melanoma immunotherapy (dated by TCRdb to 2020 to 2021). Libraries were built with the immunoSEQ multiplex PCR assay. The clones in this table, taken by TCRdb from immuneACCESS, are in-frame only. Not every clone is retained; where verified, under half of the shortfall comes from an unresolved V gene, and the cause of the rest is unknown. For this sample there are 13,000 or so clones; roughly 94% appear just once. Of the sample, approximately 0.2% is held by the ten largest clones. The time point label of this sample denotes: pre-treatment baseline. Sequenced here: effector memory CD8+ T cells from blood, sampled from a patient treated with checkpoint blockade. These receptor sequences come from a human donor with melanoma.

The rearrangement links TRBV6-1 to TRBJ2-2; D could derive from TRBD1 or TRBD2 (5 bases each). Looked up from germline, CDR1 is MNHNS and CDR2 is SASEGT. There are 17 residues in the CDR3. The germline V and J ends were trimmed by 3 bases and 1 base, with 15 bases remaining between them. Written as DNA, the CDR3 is TGTGCCAGCAGTGAGTTCGGGACGTCTGTGAACACCGGGGAGCTGTTTTTT. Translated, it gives CASSEFGTSVNTGELFF.

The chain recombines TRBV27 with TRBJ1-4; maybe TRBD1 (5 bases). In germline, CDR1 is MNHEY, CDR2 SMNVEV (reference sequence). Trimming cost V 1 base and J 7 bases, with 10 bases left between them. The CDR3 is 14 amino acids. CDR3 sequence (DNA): TGTGCCAGCAGTTTATTGCAGGGTCGTGAAAAACTGTTTTTT. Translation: CASSLLQGREKLFF.

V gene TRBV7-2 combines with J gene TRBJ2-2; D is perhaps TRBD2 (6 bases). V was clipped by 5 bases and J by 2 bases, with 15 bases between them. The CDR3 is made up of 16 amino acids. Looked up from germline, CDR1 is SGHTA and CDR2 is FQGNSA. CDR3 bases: TGTGCCAGCAGCCCATTGCCGGGACTTAACACCGGGGAGCTGTTTTTT. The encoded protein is CASSPLPGLNTGELFF.

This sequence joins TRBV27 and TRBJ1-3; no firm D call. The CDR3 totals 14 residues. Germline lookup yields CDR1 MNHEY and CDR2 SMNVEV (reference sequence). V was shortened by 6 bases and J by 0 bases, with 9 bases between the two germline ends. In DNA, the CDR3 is TGTGCCAGCAGCCTTCGTGCCTCTGGAAACACCATATATTTT. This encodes CASSLRASGNTIYF.

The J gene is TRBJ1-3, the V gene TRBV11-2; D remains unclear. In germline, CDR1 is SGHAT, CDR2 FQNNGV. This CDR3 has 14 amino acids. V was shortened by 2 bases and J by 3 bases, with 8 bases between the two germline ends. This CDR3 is CASSLPGYGNTIYF. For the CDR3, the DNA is TGTGCCAGCAGCTTACCGGGGTATGGAAACACCATATATTTT.

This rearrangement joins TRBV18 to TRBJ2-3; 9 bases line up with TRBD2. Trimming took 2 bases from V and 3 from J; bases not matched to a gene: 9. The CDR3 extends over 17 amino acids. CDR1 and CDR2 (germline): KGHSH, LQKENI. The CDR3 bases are TGTGCCAGCTCACCAATGGACGCGGGAGGGTATACAGATACGCAGTATTTT. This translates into CASSPMDAGGYTDTQYF.

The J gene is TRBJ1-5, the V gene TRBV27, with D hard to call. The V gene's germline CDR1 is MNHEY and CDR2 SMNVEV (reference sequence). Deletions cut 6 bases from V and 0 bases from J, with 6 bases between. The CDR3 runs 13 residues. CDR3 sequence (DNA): TGTGCCAGCAGCACTCTTAGCAATCAGCCCCAGCATTTT. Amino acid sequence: CASSTLSNQPQHF.

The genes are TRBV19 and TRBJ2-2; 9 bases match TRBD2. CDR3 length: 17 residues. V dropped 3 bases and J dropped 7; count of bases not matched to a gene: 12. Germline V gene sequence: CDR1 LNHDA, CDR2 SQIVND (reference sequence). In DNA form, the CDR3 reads TGTGCCAGTAGTATCCCCCAATCTAGCGGGAAAGACGGGGAGCTGTTTTTT. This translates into CASSIPQSSGKDGELFF.

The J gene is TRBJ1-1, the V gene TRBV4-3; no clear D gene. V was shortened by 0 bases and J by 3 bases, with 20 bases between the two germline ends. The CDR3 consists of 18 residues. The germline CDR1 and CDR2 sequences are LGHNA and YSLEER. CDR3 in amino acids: CASSQDNSLGGGYTEAFF. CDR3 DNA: TGCGCCAGCAGCCAAGATAATAGTTTGGGTGGAGGTTACACTGAAGCTTTCTTT.

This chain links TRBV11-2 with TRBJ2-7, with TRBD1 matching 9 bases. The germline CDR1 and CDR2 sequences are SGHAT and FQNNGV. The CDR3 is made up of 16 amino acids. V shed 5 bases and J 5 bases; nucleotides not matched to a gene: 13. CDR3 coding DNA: TGTGCCAGCAGCCCGCGTTGGGGACAGGGCATCCACGAGCAGTACTTC. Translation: CASSPRWGQGIHEQYF.

The CDR3: CASSFSDTQYF. The CDR3 coding sequence is TGTGCCAGCAGCTTTTCAGATACGCAGTATTTT. This sequence joins TRBV7-2 and TRBJ2-3; D unclear. Germline V gene data show CDR1 as SGHTA and CDR2 as FQGNSA. The V end lost 3 bases, the J end lost 4 bases, and 2 bases lay between the germline ends. The CDR3 consists of 11 residues.

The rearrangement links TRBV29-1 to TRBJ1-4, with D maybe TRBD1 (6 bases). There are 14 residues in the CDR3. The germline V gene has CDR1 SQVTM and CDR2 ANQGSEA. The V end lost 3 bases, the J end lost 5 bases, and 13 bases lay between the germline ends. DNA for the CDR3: TGCAGCGTTGAGGGGGGGGGCCTCAATGAAAAACTGTTTTTT. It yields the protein CSVEGGGLNEKLFF.

The CDR3 DNA sequence: TGTGCCAGCAGTTACTCGAATAGCGGGGTTTACAATGAGCAGTTCTTC. Translated, it gives CASSYSNSGVYNEQFF. The chain has TRBV6-6 and TRBJ2-1; 8 bases fit TRBD2. The V gene's germline CDR1 is MNHNY and CDR2 SVGAGI (reference sequence). Losses at the gene ends were 0 bases for V and 4 bases for J; bases not matched to a gene: 5. The CDR3 spans 16 residues.

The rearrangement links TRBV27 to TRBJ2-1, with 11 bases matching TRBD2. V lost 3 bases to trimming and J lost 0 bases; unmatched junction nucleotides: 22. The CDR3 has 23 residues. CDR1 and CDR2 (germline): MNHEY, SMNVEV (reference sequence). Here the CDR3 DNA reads TGTGCCAGCAGTTTGGCGGTCCCATCCGGACAACGACTAGCGGGAAGCTCCTACAATGAGCAGTTCTTC. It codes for CASSLAVPSGQRLAGSSYNEQFF.

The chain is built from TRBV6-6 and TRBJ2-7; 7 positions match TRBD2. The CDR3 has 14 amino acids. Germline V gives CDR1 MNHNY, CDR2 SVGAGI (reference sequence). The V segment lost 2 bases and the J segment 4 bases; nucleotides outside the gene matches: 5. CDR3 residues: CASSYTGGMYEQYF. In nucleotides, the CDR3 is TGTGCCAGCAGTTACACGGGGGGTATGTACGAGCAGTACTTC.

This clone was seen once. CDR3 in amino acids: CASSPAREAYEQYF. The CDR3 region has the DNA TGTGCCAGCAGCCCTGCCAGGGAAGCCTACGAGCAGTACTTC. The rearrangement uses TRBV5-6 and TRBJ2-7, with TRBD1 as a possible D gene (5 bases). The CDR3 is 14 amino acids. Trimming shortened V by 4 bases and J by 2 bases, and 13 bases separated the two germline ends. CDR1 and CDR2 (germline): SGHDT, YYEEEE.

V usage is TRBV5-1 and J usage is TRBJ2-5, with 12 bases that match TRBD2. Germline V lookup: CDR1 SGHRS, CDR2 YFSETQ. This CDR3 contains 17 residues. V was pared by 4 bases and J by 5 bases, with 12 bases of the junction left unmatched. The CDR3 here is CASSRRETSGRYETQYF. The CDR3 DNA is TGCGCCAGCAGCCGCCGGGAGACTAGCGGGAGATATGAGACCCAGTACTTC.

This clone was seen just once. The CDR3 here is CASRPRDSGVETQYF. CDR3 coding DNA: TGCGCCAGCAGGCCTAGGGACTCTGGTGTTGAGACCCAGTACTTC. The chain uses TRBV5-1 and TRBJ2-5, with D perhaps TRBD2 (6 bases). The V gene's germline CDR1 is SGHRS and CDR2 YFSETQ. This CDR3 has 15 residues. The germline V and J ends were trimmed by 5 bases and 5 bases, with 19 bases remaining between them.

In DNA, the CDR3 is TGTGCCAGTAGGAACACACCGGGAGAGCAGTACTTC. Amino acid sequence: CASRNTPGEQYF. V usage is TRBV19 and J usage is TRBJ2-7; weak D call: TRBD2 (5 bases). Germline CDR1 and CDR2: LNHDA and SQIVND (reference sequence). CDR3 length equals 12 residues. V dropped 6 bases and J dropped 7 bases, with 13 bases sitting between them.

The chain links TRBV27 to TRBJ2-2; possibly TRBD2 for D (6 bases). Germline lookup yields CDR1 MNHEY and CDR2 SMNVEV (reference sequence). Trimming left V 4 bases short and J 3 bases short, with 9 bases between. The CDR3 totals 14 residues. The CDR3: CASSYGTYTGELFF. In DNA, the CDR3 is TGTGCCAGCAGTTACGGGACTTACACCGGGGAGCTGTTTTTT.

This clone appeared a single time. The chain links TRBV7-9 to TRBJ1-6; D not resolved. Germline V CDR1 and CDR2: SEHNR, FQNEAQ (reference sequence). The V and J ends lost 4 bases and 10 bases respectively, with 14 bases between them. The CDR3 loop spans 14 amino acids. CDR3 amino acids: CASSWAVARSPLHF. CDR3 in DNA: TGTGCCAGCAGCTGGGCCGTTGCCCGGTCACCCCTCCACTTT. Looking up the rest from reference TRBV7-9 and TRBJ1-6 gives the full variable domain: DTGVSQNPRHKITKRGQNVTFRCDPISEHNRLYWYRQTLGQGPEFLTYFQNEAQLEKSRLLSDRFSAERPKGSFSTLEIQRTEQGDSAMYLCASSWAVARSPLHFGNGTRLTVT.

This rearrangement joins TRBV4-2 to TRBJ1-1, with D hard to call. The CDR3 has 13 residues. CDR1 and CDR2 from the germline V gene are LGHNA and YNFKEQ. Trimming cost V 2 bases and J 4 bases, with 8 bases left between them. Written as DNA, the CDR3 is TGTGCCAGCAGCCAATCGCAGTTCACTGAAGCTTTCTTT. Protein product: CASSQSQFTEAFF.

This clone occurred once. In nucleotides, the CDR3 is TGTGCCAGTAGTTGGGGATACGAACAGCCCCAGCATTTT. It translates to CASSWGYEQPQHF. The chain couples TRBV19 to TRBJ1-5; D gene unclear. The V end was cut by 5 bases, the J end by 7 bases, with 12 bases between. CDR1 and CDR2 from the germline V gene are LNHDA and SQIVND (reference sequence). The CDR3 has 13 amino acids.

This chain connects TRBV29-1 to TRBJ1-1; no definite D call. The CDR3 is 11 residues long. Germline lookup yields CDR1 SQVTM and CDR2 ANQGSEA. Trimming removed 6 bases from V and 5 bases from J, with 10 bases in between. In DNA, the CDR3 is TGCAGCGTGGCCTTGGAGACTGAAGCTTTCTTT. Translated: CSVALETEAFF.

The CDR3 DNA reads as TGTGCCACGACCCTTTACTCTGGAAACACCATATATTTT. This encodes CATTLYSGNTIYF. J is TRBJ1-3 and V is TRBV19, with D unresolved. This CDR3 contains 13 residues. Germline V gene lookup returns CDR1 LNHDA and CDR2 SQIVND (reference sequence). The germline V and J ends were trimmed by 10 bases and 0 bases, with 10 bases remaining between them. The full variable domain, in which reference TRBV19 and TRBJ1-3 provide the parts outside the CDR3, is DGGITQSPKYLFRKEGQNVTLSCEQNLNHDAMYWYRQDPGQGLRLIYYSQIVNDFQKGDIAEGYSVSREKKESFPLTVTSAQKNPTAFYLCATTLYSGNTIYFGEGSWLTVV.

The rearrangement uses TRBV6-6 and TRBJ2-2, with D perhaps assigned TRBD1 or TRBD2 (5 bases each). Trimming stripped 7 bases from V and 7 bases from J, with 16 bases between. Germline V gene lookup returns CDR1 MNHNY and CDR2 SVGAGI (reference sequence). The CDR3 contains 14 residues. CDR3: CASTYDWGIGELFF. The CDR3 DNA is TGTGCCAGCACCTACGATTGGGGGATCGGGGAGCTGTTTTTT.

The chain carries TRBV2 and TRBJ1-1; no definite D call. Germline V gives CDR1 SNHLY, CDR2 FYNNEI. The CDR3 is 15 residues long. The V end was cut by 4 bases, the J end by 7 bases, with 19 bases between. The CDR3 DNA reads TGTGCCAGCAGTGTCCGGCGGAAGCTTAACTTTGAAGCTTTCTTT. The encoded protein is CASSVRRKLNFEAFF. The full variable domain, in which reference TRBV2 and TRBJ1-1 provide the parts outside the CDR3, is EPEVTQTPSHQVTQMGQEVILRCVPISNHLYFYWYRQILGQKVEFLVSFYNNEISEKSEIFDDQFSVERPDGSNFTLKIRSTKLEDSAMYFCASSVRRKLNFEAFFGQGTRLTVV.